This T cell receptor beta chain was observed in a study of blood T cells in healthy people across ages. Study-wide points: TCR beta diversity was tightly associated with the proportion of naive T cells. A roughly linear fall in TCR beta diversity per million T cells was seen with increasing age.

V shed 7 bases and J 4 bases; nucleotides not matched to a gene: 7. Germline CDR1 and CDR2: LGHNA and YNFKEQ. There are 15 residues in the CDR3. A second PCR, run for about 6 to 11 cycles, used a sample-barcoded 5' primer plus a J-beta primer mix. TCRdb reanalysed the 5' RACE reads using MiXCR and keeps one entry per CDR3 protein. Of 920,000 or so distinct CDR3 sequences in the sample, less than 50% are singletons; the top ten hold 15% to 20%. This clonotype was picked up a small number of times. Its specificity is not known. A minimum of 5.5 micrograms of total RNA was extracted per sample. This receptor was identified in a woman aged 55-69 years in good health. The J gene is TRBJ2-1, the V gene TRBV4-2; the match to TRBD2 covers 10 bases. Sequenced input: blood. CDR3 sequence reads: CASTPSGSGYNEQFF. Written as DNA, the CDR3 is TGTGCCAGCACCCCTAGCGGGAGTGGGTACAATGAGCAGTTCTTC.